The 32 T cell receptor beta chains below were found in one sample sequenced in a study of OX40 agonist ivuxolimab in advanced cancers. Library prep was done by the immunoSEQ multiplex PCR assay. What TCRdb holds here is the immuneACCESS table cut down to in-frame rearrangements. Part of the clones is not present; checked against another copy, under half of the missing clones reflect an unresolved V gene, and the others are unexplained. Across this sample there are some 68,000 clones, with around 83% seen only once. The ten largest clones take up 1.4% of the sample. The specimen comprised CD4+ or CD8+ T cells sorted from blood, sampled in a trial of the OX40 agonist ivuxolimab. The receptors were sampled from an adult with an advanced solid tumor such as melanoma, head and neck, liver or kidney cancer.

This rearrangement joins TRBV9 to TRBJ1-2; TRBD1 matches at 7 bases. Trimming cost V 1 base and J 4 bases; bases outside gene matches: 7. This CDR3 region has 15 residues. CDR1 is SGDLS, CDR2 YYNGEE, per germline. The CDR3 DNA reads TGTGCCAGCAGCGTATCGACAGGGCCGTTCTATGGCTACACCTTC. Translated, it gives CASSVSTGPFYGYTF.

The chain recombines TRBV28 with TRBJ1-1; TRBD1 might be the D (6 bases). Germline-derived CDR1 and CDR2 are MDHEN and SYDVKM. V was cut by 8 bases and J by 6 bases, with 10 bases left in between. This CDR3 has 11 amino acids. CDR3 amino acids: CASGTWAEAFF. CDR3 nucleotides: TGTGCCAGCGGGACATGGGCTGAAGCTTTCTTT.

The rearrangement uses TRBV27 and TRBJ1-4; no firm D call. V dropped 5 bases and J dropped 4 bases, with 14 bases sitting between them. The CDR3 spans 15 residues. Germline lookup yields CDR1 MNHEY and CDR2 SMNVEV (reference sequence). CDR3 protein: CASSLDPHLNEKLFF. In DNA form, the CDR3 reads TGTGCCAGCAGTCTGGACCCTCACCTTAATGAAAAACTGTTTTTT.

CDR3 nucleotides: TGTGCCACCAGCAGAGAGACAGTGGCCAAGGGCACCATATATTTT. It encodes CATSRETVAKGTIYF. The chain is built from TRBV15 and TRBJ1-3; tentative D call: TRBD1 (5 bases). V lost 0 bases to trimming and J lost 9 bases, with 15 bases between them. Per the germline V gene, CDR1 is LNHNV and CDR2 is YYDKDF (reference sequence). The CDR3 runs to 15 residues.

The chain combines TRBV5-1 with TRBJ2-5; TRBD2 might be the D (6 bases). The length of the CDR3 is 13 residues. V dropped 4 bases and J dropped 5 bases, with 12 bases sitting between them. Germline CDR1 SGHRS, CDR2 YFSETQ. CDR3 protein: CASSPSGEETQYF. The CDR3 region has the DNA TGCGCCAGCAGCCCCTCGGGGGAGGAGACCCAGTACTTC.

About this clone: The same CDR3 arises from other DNA sequences in this sample as well. This chain connects TRBV19 to TRBJ2-5, with 13 nucleotides matching TRBD2. The CDR3 runs to 15 residues. The V gene end was trimmed by 10 bases and the J gene end by 8 bases; junction bases not matched to a gene: 13. CDR1 is LNHDA and CDR2 is SQIVND in the germline V gene (reference sequence). CDR3: CATSTSGGQGETQYF. The DNA for the CDR3 is TGTGCCACTTCGACTAGCGGGGGGCAGGGAGAAACCCAGTACTTC.

The chain recombines TRBV6-1 with TRBJ2-5; D is uncertain. V was trimmed by 7 bases and J by 5 bases, leaving 8 bases between them. The CDR3 covers 11 residues. Germline loops: CDR1 MNHNS, CDR2 SASEGT. CDR3 coding DNA: TGTGCCAGCAATTTTCCCGAGACCCAGTACTTC. Translating gives CASNFPETQYF.

This clone was seen a single time. The chain employs TRBV9 and TRBJ1-5; D is possibly TRBD1 (5 bases). The CDR3 has 15 amino acids. Deletions cut 0 bases from V and 0 bases from J, with 7 bases between. CDR1 and CDR2 (germline): SGDLS, YYNGEE. The CDR3 bases are TGTGCCAGCAGCGTAGTCAGGGATAGCAATCAGCCCCAGCATTTT. It codes for CASSVVRDSNQPQHF.

The chain employs TRBV6-6 and TRBJ2-5, with 11 bases that match TRBD2. The CDR3 has 15 amino acids. J lost 2 bases, V lost 6 bases, and 5 bases had no gene match. The germline V gene has CDR1 MNHNY and CDR2 SVGAGI (reference sequence). The CDR3 sequence: CASSGLAGGQETQYF. CDR3 bases: TGTGCCAGCAGCGGATTAGCGGGGGGGCAAGAGACCCAGTACTTC.

The chain couples TRBV30 to TRBJ1-5; D remains unclear. The CDR3 runs 13 residues. Between the trimmed V and J ends, which lost 0 bases and 6 bases, there was a span of 9 bases. Germline V gives CDR1 GTSNPN, CDR2 SVGIG (reference sequence). The CDR3 loop is CAWSVSEGQPQHF. The CDR3 DNA sequence: TGTGCCTGGAGTGTAAGCGAGGGTCAGCCCCAGCATTTT.

To note about this clone: Other DNA variants within this sample encode the same CDR3. V gene TRBV7-2 combines with J gene TRBJ2-5, with 7 bases lining up with TRBD1. The CDR3 consists of 13 residues. With 5 bases clipped from V and 5 bases from J, the junction kept 5 bases outside the gene matches. CDR1 is SGHTA, CDR2 FQGNSA, per germline. In DNA form, the CDR3 reads TGTGCCAGCAGCAGACAGGGTGGCGAGACCCAGTACTTC. Translating gives CASSRQGGETQYF. Combining the CDR3 with reference TRBV7-2 and TRBJ2-5 gives the whole variable domain GAGVSQSPSNKVTEKGKDVELRCDPISGHTALYWYRQSLGQGLEFLIYFQGNSAPDKSGLPSDRFSAERTGGSVSTLTIQRTQQEDSAVYLCASSRQGGETQYFGPGTRLLVL.

A word on this clone: Mismatch with germline at one junction end may stem from a read error. The chain employs TRBV11-2 and TRBJ2-7, with TRBD1 identical over 9 bases. Germline CDR1 and CDR2: SGHAT and FQNNGV. CDR3 size: 16 residues. CDR3 sequence reads: CATVDPGQGTSYEQYF. Here the CDR3 DNA reads TGCGCCACCGTGGACCCGGGACAGGGTACCTCCTACGAGCAGTACTTC.

This clone was seen more than once but under ten times. The chain employs TRBV7-9 and TRBJ1-1; D is undetermined. Deletions cut 2 bases from V and 4 bases from J, with 14 bases between. The CDR3 sequence is 15 residues long. CDR1 is SEHNR and CDR2 is FQNEAQ in the germline V gene (reference sequence). CDR3 coding DNA: TGTGCCAGCAGCTTAAACGGGGAGAGGAGCACTGAAGCTTTCTTT. Protein product: CASSLNGERSTEAFF.

The chain employs TRBV2 and TRBJ2-2, with TRBD1 matching over 7 bases. In germline, CDR1 is SNHLY, CDR2 FYNNEI. The CDR3 contains 13 residues. The J segment lost 6 bases and the V segment lost 7 bases, leaving 5 bases of the junction unmatched. CDR3 loop: CASIPDRAGELFF. The CDR3 DNA is TGTGCCAGCATTCCTGACAGGGCCGGGGAGCTGTTTTTT.

The chain joins TRBV6-5 to TRBJ2-7, with 7 positions matching TRBD1. Germline V gene lookup returns CDR1 MNHEY and CDR2 SVGAGI. V lost 0 bases and J lost 2; bases outside the gene matches: 4. CDR3 length: 15 residues. The CDR3 region has the DNA TGTGCCAGCAGTTACTCTGTCAGGGGGACCTACGAGCAGTACTTC. Its protein product is CASSYSVRGTYEQYF.

The rearrangement uses TRBV6-1 and TRBJ2-7; tentatively, D is TRBD1 (6 bases). The CDR3 runs to 11 residues. Per germline, CDR1 MNHNS and CDR2 SASEGT. The V end lost 5 bases, the J end lost 4 bases, and 6 bases lay between the germline ends. The CDR3 sequence is CASSTGYEQYF. The CDR3, as DNA: TGTGCCAGCAGTACAGGGTACGAGCAGTACTTC.

The V gene is TRBV28, the J gene TRBJ2-3, with 10 bases fitting TRBD2. Trimming took 6 bases from V and 5 from J; bases not matched to a gene: 11. Germline V gene lookup returns CDR1 MDHEN and CDR2 SYDVKM. This CDR3 spans 16 amino acids. CDR3 DNA sequence: TGTGCCAGCAGCCCCCTAAAGCGGGGGGGCGTAGATACGCAGTATTTT. Protein product: CASSPLKRGGVDTQYF. Supplemented by reference TRBV28 and TRBJ2-3, the full variable domain reads DVKVTQSSRYLVKRTGEKVFLECVQDMDHENMFWYRQDPGLGLRLIYFSYDVKMKEKGDIPEGYSVSREKKERFSLILESASTNQTSMYLCASSPLKRGGVDTQYFGPGTRLTVL.

V is TRBV5-8 and J is TRBJ2-1; 12 bases line up with TRBD2. Looked up from germline, CDR1 is SGHTS and CDR2 is YDEGEE. V trimming: 4 bases; J trimming: 6 bases; junction bases outside the gene matches: 2. This CDR3 comprises 14 residues. Here the CDR3 reads CASSPSGGGNEQFF. The CDR3 nucleotides are TGTGCCAGCAGCCCTAGCGGGGGGGGCAATGAGCAGTTCTTC.

This clone was seen only a few times. The V gene is TRBV9, the J gene TRBJ1-3; possible D gene TRBD1, 6 bases. Germline CDR1 and CDR2: SGDLS and YYNGEE. CDR3 length: 15 amino acids. Trimming stripped 4 bases from V and 2 bases from J, with 13 bases between. The CDR3 is CASSTDRTAGNTIYF. CDR3 DNA: TGTGCCAGCAGCACAGACAGGACGGCTGGAAACACCATATATTTT. The full variable domain, rest sourced from reference TRBV9 and TRBJ1-3, is DSGVTQTPKHLITATGQRVTLRCSPRSGDLSVYWYQQSLDQGLQFLIQYYNGEERAKGNILERFSAQQFPDLHSELNLSSLELGDSALYFCASSTDRTAGNTIYFGEGSWLTVV.

This chain links TRBV18 with TRBJ1-5; TRBD1 is a possible D gene (5 bases). The CDR3 sequence is 16 residues long. V lost 3 bases to trimming and J lost 1 base, with 13 bases between them. Looked up from germline, CDR1 is KGHSH and CDR2 is LQKENI. CDR3 nucleotide sequence: TGTGCCAGCTCACCCACGGGGGGGAGGAGCAATCAGCCCCAGCATTTT. Translated, it gives CASSPTGGRSNQPQHF.

The chain links TRBV28 to TRBJ2-7; weak D call: TRBD2 (5 bases). CDR1 and CDR2 (germline): MDHEN, SYDVKM. The CDR3 spans 15 residues. V shed 2 bases and J shed 0 bases, with 11 bases lying between them. Written as DNA, the CDR3 is TGTGCCAGCAGTTTACTCACCGGGATCTCCTACGAGCAGTACTTC. It codes for CASSLLTGISYEQYF.

This clone has only a few counts. The chain recombines TRBV11-2 with TRBJ2-6; D remains ambiguous. Germline CDR1 reads SGHAT; CDR2 reads FQNNGV. The CDR3 is made up of 15 amino acids. V was clipped by 1 base and J by 0 bases, with 4 bases between them. Here the CDR3 DNA reads TGTGCCAGCAGCTTAGTAGGCTCTGGGGCCAACGTCCTGACTTTC. It is translated as CASSLVGSGANVLTF.

This chain uses TRBV5-1 with TRBJ1-4; D not resolved. CDR1 and CDR2 from the germline V gene are SGHRS and YFSETQ. The CDR3 spans 14 residues. Trimming shortened V by 3 bases and J by 4 bases, and 10 bases separated the two germline ends. The chain's CDR3 is CASSSGRGNEKLFF. CDR3 coding DNA: TGCGCCAGCAGCTCCGGGCGGGGTAATGAAAAACTGTTTTTT.

This rearrangement joins TRBV14 to TRBJ2-7; tentative D call: TRBD1 (5 bases). This CDR3 contains 15 residues. Germline CDR1 SGHDN, CDR2 FVKESK. V lost 1 base, J lost 0 bases, and 10 bases lay in between. DNA for the CDR3: TGTGCCAGCAGCCAAGGGGGCTTTTACTCCTACGAGCAGTACTTC. Encoded protein: CASSQGGFYSYEQYF.

The rearrangement joins TRBV2 to TRBJ1-6; 11 bases map to TRBD1. The CDR3 is 14 amino acids. V lost 6 bases, J lost 8 bases, and 3 bases stayed unmatched. Germline assignment: CDR1 SNHLY and CDR2 FYNNEI. Written as DNA, the CDR3 is TGTGCCAGCAGGGACAGGGGGCTTGATTCACCCCTCCACTTT. Translating gives CASRDRGLDSPLHF.

The chain combines TRBV2 with TRBJ1-4; D possibly corresponds to TRBD1 (5 bases). The V end was cut by 2 bases, the J end by 4 bases, with 11 bases between. The CDR3 sequence is 15 residues long. Germline V gene sequence: CDR1 SNHLY, CDR2 FYNNEI. The DNA of the CDR3 is TGTGCCAGCAGTGAATTGGGGACCAGTAATGAAAAACTGTTTTTT. It is translated as CASSELGTSNEKLFF.

This sequence joins TRBV2 and TRBJ1-6; D not resolved. This CDR3 contains 16 residues. The ends were cut back, 5 bases at V and 10 bases at J, with 21 bases in the middle. The germline gives CDR1 SNHLY, CDR2 FYNNEI. In DNA form, the CDR3 reads TGTGCCAGCAGTCCCCAAGTGAGCCCCCAGAGGTCACCCCTCCACTTT. Amino acids: CASSPQVSPQRSPLHF.

V is TRBV6-1 and J is TRBJ2-7; the D gene is possibly TRBD2 (7 bases). The germline gives CDR1 MNHNS, CDR2 SASEGT. V was clipped by 8 bases and J by 4 bases, with 15 bases between them. This CDR3 spans 13 amino acids. CDR3 DNA: TGTGCCAGCGCCGAAGGGGGGGGTTACGAGCAGTACTTC. Translation gives CASAEGGGYEQYF.

J is TRBJ2-1 and V is TRBV5-5; D tentatively reads TRBD1 or TRBD2 (5 bases each). Germline V gene lookup returns CDR1 SGHKS and CDR2 YYEKEE (reference sequence). Trimming left V 6 bases short and J 0 bases short, with 13 bases between. The CDR3 is 15 residues long. DNA for the CDR3: TGTGCCAGCACTAGGGGCAGCGGCTCCTACAATGAGCAGTTCTTC. This codes for CASTRGSGSYNEQFF.

The gene calls are TRBV2 and TRBJ2-1; possibly TRBD2 for D (7 bases). CDR1 and CDR2 from the germline V gene are SNHLY and FYNNEI. V lost 4 bases and J lost 7, with 14 bases in between. CDR3 length: 14 residues. The CDR3 spells CASSGLGGANEQFF. The CDR3 DNA is TGTGCCAGCAGTGGTCTGGGGGGGGCAAATGAGCAGTTCTTC.

V gene TRBV16 combines with J gene TRBJ1-2, with 8 nucleotides matching TRBD1. V trimming: 3 bases; J trimming: 4 bases; junction bases outside the gene matches: 1. Germline CDR1 and CDR2: KGHSY and FQNENV. The CDR3 covers 13 residues. CDR3 in amino acids: CASSQGQAYGYTF. Here the CDR3 DNA reads TGTGCCAGCAGCCAGGGACAGGCCTATGGCTACACCTTC.

The chain recombines TRBV28 with TRBJ1-5; 7 bases are a match to TRBD1. Trimming removed 3 bases from V and 5 bases from J; junction bases left unmatched: 4. Germline loops: CDR1 MDHEN, CDR2 SYDVKM. This CDR3 spans 14 amino acids. CDR3 DNA sequence: TGTGCCAGCAGTTTGTCCAGGGGGGATCAGCCCCAGCATTTT. This encodes CASSLSRGDQPQHF.